This TCR beta chain was observed in a study of Graves' ophthalmopathy and Graves' hyperthyroidism. Using RNA transcripts, the TCR beta CDR3 regions were amplified. Scientists carried out first-round RT-PCR using HTBI primers and then a second-round multiplex PCR. TCRdb reprocessed the multiplex PCR reads with MiXCR, giving one entry per CDR3 protein. The data show 200,000 to 300,000 distinct CDR3 sequences, 45% to 55% seen once. From germline, CDR1 is LGHNA and CDR2 YNFKEQ. This CDR3 comprises 17 residues. Trimming at V came to 4 bases and at J to 2 bases, leaving 9 bases not matched to a gene. The chain couples TRBV4-2 to TRBJ1-3; 9 nucleotides agree with TRBD1. This clonotype was obtained from an adult man with Graves' ophthalmopathy. Sequenced input: peripheral blood. Written as DNA, the CDR3 is TGTGCCAGCAGCCCCAGGGGGGACAGGGCGCCTGGAAACACCATATATTTT. Encoded protein: CASSPRGDRAPGNTIYF.